Following are 31 T cell receptor beta chains from one sample sequenced in a study of identical twins. Using its own MiXCR run on the 5' RACE reads, TCRdb lists one record per CDR3 protein. The sample has approximately 230,000 distinct CDR3 sequences, 5.5% to 7.5% seen once. These same records also appear under a second study, on T cells expressing NK-cell markers.

Sequenced sample: CD8+ T cells sorted from blood. All receptors derive from a woman between 18 and 30 years old in good health.

The J gene is TRBJ2-3, the V gene TRBV3-1; D call uncertain. The CDR3 has 15 amino acids. Trimming took 1 base from V and 5 from J, leaving 13 bases between them. Germline V lookup: CDR1 LGHDT, CDR2 YNNKEL (reference sequence). This CDR3 reads CASSQVLISLDTQYF. As DNA, the CDR3 is TGTGCCAGCAGCCAAGTCTTAATAAGCCTAGATACGCAGTATTTT.

This clonotype came up many times. The rearrangement uses TRBV11-2 and TRBJ1-3; D gene unclear. The CDR3 is 15 amino acids. CDR1 and CDR2 from the germline V gene are SGHAT and FQNNGV. The V gene lost 5 bases and the J gene lost 4 bases, with 15 bases spanning the gap. CDR3 loop: CASSQGSRGGNTIYF. The CDR3 DNA follows: TGTGCCAGCAGCCAAGGGTCGCGCGGGGGAAACACCATATATTTT.

This clonotype was observed at least ten times. The chain uses TRBV12-3 or TRBV12-4 and TRBJ2-7; D is uncertain. The CDR3 is 13 amino acids. V lost 5 bases and J lost 1, with 9 bases in between. The CDR3 coding sequence is TGTGCCAGCAGTCCTTCCCTTTCCTACGAGCAGTACTTC. The encoded protein is CASSPSLSYEQYF.

This clonotype was seen once. The chain has TRBV2 and TRBJ2-2; possible D gene TRBD2, 6 bases. V was shortened by 6 bases and J by 8 bases, with 16 bases between the two germline ends. CDR3 length: 14 amino acids. The germline gives CDR1 SNHLY, CDR2 FYNNEI. Written as DNA, the CDR3 is TGTGCCAGCAGCGGGGGACTCCGGCCTGGGGAGCTGTTTTTT. It codes for CASSGGLRPGELFF.

In its sample, this clonotype was seen many times. J is TRBJ2-2 and V is TRBV21-1; the DNA was not used to check the table's D call, TRBD1. TRBV21-1 is a pseudogene locus. CDR3 size: 16 residues. CDR3 nucleotides: TGTGCCAGCAGCAAAGACAACAGGGGAAGGACCGGGGAGCTGTTTTTT. It specifies CASSKDNRGRTGELFF.

This clonotype was seen more than once but under ten times. This chain uses TRBV4-1 with TRBJ2-7; D might be TRBD2 (6 bases). Between the trimmed V and J ends, which lost 1 base and 6 bases, there was a span of 10 bases. The CDR3 covers 13 residues. The V gene's germline CDR1 is MGHRA and CDR2 YSYEKL. DNA of the CDR3: TGCGCCAGCAGCCAAGTGAACGGGGGCGAGCAGTACTTC. Encoded protein: CASSQVNGGEQYF.

This clonotype was counted a few times. The CDR3 here is CASSLVLGGAYNEQFF. The CDR3 DNA is TGTGCCAGCAGCTTGGTCTTGGGGGGGGCCTACAATGAGCAGTTCTTC. This chain uses TRBV5-6 with TRBJ2-1; 7 bases line up with TRBD2. The CDR3 length is 16 residues. Germline V gene lookup returns CDR1 SGHDT and CDR2 YYEEEE. The ends lost 0 bases at V and 2 bases at J; junction bases unmatched: 5.

V gene TRBV12-5 combines with J gene TRBJ1-2; no clear D gene. Trimming shortened V by 6 bases and J by 8 bases, and 10 bases separated the two germline ends. This CDR3 spans 11 amino acids. Germline lookup yields CDR1 LGHNT and CDR2 FRNRAP. The CDR3 loop is CASGMVGGYTF. The DNA for the CDR3 is TGTGCTAGTGGCATGGTCGGCGGCTACACCTTC.

This clonotype was seen a handful of times. The rearrangement links TRBV11-1 to TRBJ2-4; TRBD1 or TRBD2 may be the D gene (5 bases each). Germline V CDR1 and CDR2: SGHAT, FQDESV (reference sequence). The V end lost 5 bases, the J end lost 8 bases, and 28 bases lay between the germline ends. This CDR3 is built from 18 residues. The CDR3 is CASSPIGSLTAGIYIQYF. The DNA for the CDR3 is TGTGCCAGCAGCCCTATAGGGAGCCTGACAGCTGGGATCTACATTCAGTACTTC. Complete variable domain (other parts from reference TRBV11-1 and TRBJ2-4): EAEVAQSPRYKITEKSQAVAFWCDPISGHATLYWYRQILGQGPELLVQFQDESVVDDSQLPKDRFSAERLKGVDSTLKIQPAELGDSAMYLCASSPIGSLTAGIYIQYFGAGTRLSVL.

This clonotype occurred a few times. The chain uses TRBV20-1 and TRBJ2-5; TRBD2 matches 10 bases. This CDR3 spans 18 amino acids. Per the germline V gene, CDR1 is DFQATT and CDR2 is SNEGSKA (reference sequence). Germline trimming cut 4 bases from V and 0 bases from J; bases unmatched to any gene: 14. CDR3: CSATVVTSGAVYQETQYF. The CDR3, as DNA: TGCAGTGCTACAGTAGTAACTAGCGGGGCCGTCTACCAAGAGACCCAGTACTTC.

This clonotype was seen many times. The V call is TRBV6-2 or TRBV6-3, the J call TRBJ2-7; no clear D. Germline-derived CDR1 and CDR2 are MNHEY and SVGEGT. This CDR3 is 13 amino acids long. The V and J ends lost 0 bases and 2 bases respectively, with 5 bases between them. CDR3 DNA sequence: TGTGCCAGCAGTTACTCGACAACCTACGAGCAGTACTTC. This sequence encodes CASSYSTTYEQYF.

The CDR3 DNA reads TGTGCCTGCTCCAAGGAGGTCGCTTGGGCGCCTGGTAGTGAGCAGTTCTTC. Residues: CACSKEVAWAPGSEQFF. This chain links TRBV3-1 with TRBJ2-1, with D possibly being TRBD2 (5 bases). The ends were cut back, 11 bases at V and 9 bases at J, with 32 bases in the middle. Looked up from germline, CDR1 is LGHDT and CDR2 is YNNKEL (reference sequence). This CDR3 comprises 17 residues.

Only a few counts were recorded for this clonotype. The V gene is TRBV5-1, the J gene TRBJ2-7; D uncertain. V was cut by 3 bases and J by 4 bases, with 8 bases left in between. The germline gives CDR1 SGHRS, CDR2 YFSETQ. CDR3 length: 12 residues. CDR3 amino acids: CASSWVGYEQYF. CDR3 DNA: TGCGCCAGCAGCTGGGTGGGGTACGAGCAGTACTTC.

This clonotype has a count of ten or more. The rearrangement uses TRBV12-3 or TRBV12-4 and TRBJ1-1; the D gene is possibly TRBD1 (6 bases). V was trimmed by 5 bases and J by 6 bases, leaving 16 bases between them. The CDR3 covers 14 residues. In nucleotides, the CDR3 is TGTGCCAGCAGTGTAGGGGGGGCCGTAGCTGAAGCTTTCTTT. Its translation is CASSVGGAVAEAFF.

This clonotype was found a few times. The V call is TRBV9, the J call TRBJ2-1; no clear D. Trimming shortened V by 0 bases and J by 10 bases, and 11 bases separated the two germline ends. The CDR3 loop spans 13 amino acids. Germline V gene data show CDR1 as SGDLS and CDR2 as YYNGEE. CDR3 in amino acids: CASSVVSTYEQFF. The CDR3 DNA is TGTGCCAGCAGCGTAGTGAGCACATACGAGCAGTTCTTC.

V usage is TRBV24-1 and J usage is TRBJ2-1; 10 positions match TRBD2. Per the germline V gene, CDR1 is KGHDR and CDR2 is SFDVKD. The CDR3 extends over 15 amino acids. After removal of 9 bases from V and 3 bases from J, the junction contained 7 bases not matched to a gene. CDR3 region: CATSSGGGVYNEQFF. In nucleotides, the CDR3 is TGTGCCACCTCAAGCGGGGGGGGTGTCTACAATGAGCAGTTCTTC.

This clonotype was detected only a few times. Here the CDR3 reads CASSQEWGFRSEQFF. DNA for the CDR3: TGTGCCAGCAGCCAGGAATGGGGCTTCCGAAGTGAGCAGTTCTTC. This chain links TRBV9 with TRBJ2-1; TRBD1 is a possible D gene (5 bases). The CDR3 consists of 15 residues. CDR1 and CDR2 (germline): SGDLS, YYNGEE. V lost 4 bases and J lost 9, with 20 bases in between.

This clonotype was counted ten times or more. The genes are TRBV2 and TRBJ2-3; D gene unclear. The V and J ends lost 3 bases and 2 bases respectively, with 6 bases between them. Per germline, CDR1 SNHLY and CDR2 FYNNEI. This CDR3 has 13 amino acids. CDR3 amino acids: CASSEISTDTQYF. The CDR3 nucleotides read TGTGCCAGCAGTGAGATCTCCACAGATACGCAGTATTTT.

In its sample, this clonotype was seen a few times. The chain joins TRBV6-1 to TRBJ2-2, with unresolved D. The germline CDR1 and CDR2 sequences are MNHNS and SASEGT. Trimming removed 7 bases from V and 1 base from J, with 13 bases in between. The CDR3 length is 15 residues. This CDR3 is CASTSAEVNTGELFF. The CDR3 DNA sequence: TGTGCCAGCACCTCAGCAGAGGTGAACACCGGGGAGCTGTTTTTT.

This clonotype showed up many times. This chain connects TRBV12-3 or TRBV12-4 to TRBJ2-3, with D unclear. V lost 4 bases and J 0 bases, leaving 11 bases between the germline ends. CDR3 length: 15 amino acids. The CDR3 nucleotides are TGTGCCAGCAGTTCCGACCCTGCTAGCACAGATACGCAGTATTTT. Its translation: CASSSDPASTDTQYF.

This clonotype was picked up many times. V usage is TRBV29-1 and J usage is TRBJ2-7, with D possibly matching TRBD2 (6 bases). This CDR3 is 13 amino acids long. V was shortened by 8 bases and J by 0 bases, with 14 bases between the two germline ends. Per the germline V gene, CDR1 is SQVTM and CDR2 is ANQGSEA. CDR3 sequence (DNA): TGCAGCTTCATTCCTAGCGACTCCTACGAGCAGTACTTC. Protein: CSFIPSDSYEQYF.

The table lists this clonotype with many counts. This rearrangement joins TRBV6-5 to TRBJ2-3, with 7 positions matching TRBD1. The V and J ends lost 0 bases and 4 bases, in that order; junction bases with no gene match: 4. This CDR3 contains 15 residues. CDR1 and CDR2 (germline): MNHEY, SVGAGI. The CDR3 nucleotides read TGTGCCAGCAGTTACTCAGAAGGGGGCTCAGATACGCAGTATTTT. Translation gives CASSYSEGGSDTQYF.

The chain couples TRBV14 to TRBJ2-5; 7 bases agree with TRBD1. CDR1 and CDR2 from the germline V gene are SGHDN and FVKESK. The CDR3 extends over 14 amino acids. Unmatched junction bases numbered 7, after V lost 4 bases and J lost 5 bases. CDR3 in amino acids: CASSPHFRGETQYF. The CDR3 nucleotides are TGTGCCAGCAGCCCTCACTTCAGGGGGGAGACCCAGTACTTC.

This clonotype was recorded a few times. V and J are TRBV11-3 and TRBJ2-1, with TRBD2 matching over 10 bases. The CDR3 spans 14 residues. Germline V gives CDR1 SGHNT, CDR2 YENEEA. The trim removed 5 bases at V and 10 bases at J, leaving 8 bases unmatched. The CDR3 spells CASSPGLAPREQFF. CDR3 in DNA: TGTGCCAGCAGCCCGGGACTAGCGCCCAGGGAGCAGTTCTTC.

This clonotype showed up many times. J is TRBJ1-1 and V is TRBV11-2, with D hard to call. V lost 0 bases and J 5 bases, leaving 19 bases between the germline ends. Per germline, CDR1 SGHAT and CDR2 FQNNGV. The CDR3 extends over 17 amino acids. CDR3 loop: CASSLEGLVGRETEAFF. The CDR3 DNA follows: TGTGCCAGCAGCTTAGAAGGTTTGGTAGGTCGGGAGACTGAAGCTTTCTTT.

This clonotype was recorded a few times. The chain joins TRBV6-5 to TRBJ2-1; D not resolved. With 2 bases removed from V and 8 bases from J, the gap between germline ends came to 10 bases. Germline values: CDR1 MNHEY, CDR2 SVGAGI. This CDR3 comprises 13 residues. For the CDR3, the DNA is TGTGCCAGCAGTTACGACGGTGGGGATGAGCAGTTCTTC. Encoded protein: CASSYDGGDEQFF.

This clonotype was detected a few times. The CDR3 region is CASSELVAGADEQFF. CDR3 sequence (DNA): TGTGCCAGCAGTGAACTAGTAGCGGGAGCCGATGAGCAGTTCTTC. The chain carries TRBV6-1 and TRBJ2-1, with 9 bases fitting TRBD2. The CDR3 is 15 amino acids. Germline CDR1 MNHNS, CDR2 SASEGT. V lost 2 bases, J lost 8 bases, and 7 bases stayed unmatched.

The sample holds a few counts of this clonotype. This chain uses TRBV7-9 with TRBJ2-2; D is unclear. Trimming removed 6 bases at V and 4 bases at J, with 9 bases between. CDR3 length: 13 amino acids. In germline, CDR1 is SEHNR, CDR2 FQNEAQ (reference sequence). The CDR3 sequence: CASSSEPTGELFF. CDR3 nucleotides: TGTGCCAGCAGTTCCGAACCCACCGGGGAGCTGTTTTTT.

The V gene is TRBV29-1, the J gene TRBJ1-1; D uncertain. The CDR3 length is 11 residues. Looked up from germline, CDR1 is SQVTM and CDR2 is ANQGSEA. Trimming stripped 0 bases from V and 10 bases from J, with 9 bases between. CDR3 bases: TGCAGCGTTGAAGAGCGGGAGGGAGCTTTCTTT. Its translation is CSVEEREGAFF.

This clonotype was counted many times. The chain uses TRBV12-3 or TRBV12-4 and TRBJ1-3; unclear D gene. CDR3 length: 14 residues. V lost 4 bases and J lost 0, with 7 bases in between. CDR3 sequence (DNA): TGTGCCAGCAGTTGGGGAATCTCTGGAAACACCATATATTTT. Encoded protein: CASSWGISGNTIYF.

This clonotype was observed a handful of times. The chain carries TRBV9 and TRBJ2-7; no firm D call. There are 13 residues in the CDR3. Germline-derived CDR1 and CDR2 are SGDLS and YYNGEE. V dropped 2 bases and J dropped 3 bases, with 9 bases sitting between them. CDR3 loop: CASSVRPGYEQYF. CDR3 nucleotides: TGTGCCAGCAGCGTTAGACCAGGCTACGAGCAGTACTTC.